The present entry profiles one TCR beta chain with its context. This specimen belongs to a study of blood T cell repertoires in COVID-19. At the level of the study: Samples taken during acute and convalescent COVID-19 were collected in the United States, Italy and Spain. In each case, the material was cDNA or gDNA derived from T cells, B-cell-depleted T cells, or PBMCs.

As processed by the authors: Reference gene primer amplification gave nucleated cell count estimates. Assay used: immunoSEQ multiplex PCR; TCRdb lists only in-frame clones, some missing. The DNA was the basis for D and trimming; V, J and clone size are from that table. The profile shows hundreds of thousands of clones, around nine tenths of them singletons. This CDR3 has 16 residues. Looked up from germline, CDR1 is LGHNA and CDR2 is YNFKEQ. The V gene lost 0 bases and the J gene lost 1 base, with 13 bases spanning the gap. The source material was peripheral blood. The source of this sequence is a woman between 55 and 75 years old who had recovered from COVID-19. The V and J genes are TRBV4-2 and TRBJ2-7; D uncertain. The DNA for the CDR3 is TGTGCCAGCAGCCAAGACGGAGTTATAAGTTCCTACGAGCAGTACTTC. Protein: CASSQDGVISSYEQYF.